This passage covers 3 T cell receptor beta chains from one sample sequenced in a study of beta chain features in type 1 diabetes. Whole-study results and caveats: People with Type 1 diabetes carried modestly yet significantly shorter TCRB CDR3s in all four CD4+ subsets.

Every bit of the isolated RNA underwent reverse transcription, so sequencing read expressed TCRB transcripts. This table comes from immunoSEQ multiplex PCR, and its TCRdb copy is limited to in-frame clones, with some not included. This table holds about 650,000 clones, 12% found once. For these receptors, no antigen is known. The sequenced material came from naive CD4+ T cells from blood. These TCRs come from a man under 40 with type 1 diabetes.

V usage is TRBV5-1 and J usage is TRBJ2-3; D could derive from TRBD1 or TRBD2 (5 bases each). V dropped 4 bases and J dropped 2 bases, with 11 bases sitting between them. Germline assignment: CDR1 SGHRS and CDR2 YFSETQ. The CDR3 is 14 amino acids. The CDR3 is CASSLGRATDTQYF. The CDR3 DNA follows: TGCGCCAGCAGCCTGGGACGAGCCACAGATACGCAGTATTTT.

This clone was counted only a few times. J is TRBJ2-7 and V is TRBV11-3, with a tentative D call TRBD2 (6 bases). V lost 4 bases and J lost 2, with 12 bases in between. There are 14 residues in the CDR3. The V gene's germline CDR1 is SGHNT and CDR2 YENEEA. The CDR3 loop is CASSSGVFPYEQYF. Written as DNA, the CDR3 is TGTGCCAGCAGCTCGGGAGTCTTCCCCTACGAGCAGTACTTC.

This clone occurred a few times. V and J are TRBV9 and TRBJ2-3, with D unresolved. The CDR3 loop spans 14 amino acids. With 0 bases removed from V and 5 bases from J, the gap between germline ends came to 10 bases. The germline V gene has CDR1 SGDLS and CDR2 YYNGEE. CDR3 loop: CASSVGGPGDTQYF. As DNA, the CDR3 is TGTGCCAGCAGCGTAGGTGGGCCCGGAGATACGCAGTATTTT.